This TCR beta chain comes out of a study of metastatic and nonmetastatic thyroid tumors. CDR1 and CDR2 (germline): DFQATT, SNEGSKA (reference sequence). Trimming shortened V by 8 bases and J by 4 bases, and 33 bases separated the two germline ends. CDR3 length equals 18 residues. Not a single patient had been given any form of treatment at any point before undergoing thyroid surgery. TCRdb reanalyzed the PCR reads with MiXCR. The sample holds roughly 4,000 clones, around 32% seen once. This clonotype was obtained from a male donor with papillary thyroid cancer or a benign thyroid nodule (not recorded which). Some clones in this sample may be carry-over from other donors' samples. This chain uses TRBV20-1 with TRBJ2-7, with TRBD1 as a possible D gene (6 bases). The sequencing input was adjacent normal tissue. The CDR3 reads CSPRSSTGRSIQNYEQYF. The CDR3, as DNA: TGCAGTCCCCGATCCTCGACAGGCCGATCTATACAGAATTACGAGCAGTACTTC.